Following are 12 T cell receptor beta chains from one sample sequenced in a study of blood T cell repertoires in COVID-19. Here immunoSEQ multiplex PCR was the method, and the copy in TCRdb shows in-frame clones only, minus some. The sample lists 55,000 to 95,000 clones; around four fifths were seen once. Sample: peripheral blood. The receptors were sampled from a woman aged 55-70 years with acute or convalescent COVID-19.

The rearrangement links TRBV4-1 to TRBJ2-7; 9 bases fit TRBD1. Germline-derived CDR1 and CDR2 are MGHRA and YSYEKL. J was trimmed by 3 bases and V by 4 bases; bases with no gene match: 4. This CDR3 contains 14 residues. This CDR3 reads CASSPPGQGYEQYF. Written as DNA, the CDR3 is TGCGCCAGCAGCCCGCCGGGACAGGGCTACGAGCAGTACTTC.

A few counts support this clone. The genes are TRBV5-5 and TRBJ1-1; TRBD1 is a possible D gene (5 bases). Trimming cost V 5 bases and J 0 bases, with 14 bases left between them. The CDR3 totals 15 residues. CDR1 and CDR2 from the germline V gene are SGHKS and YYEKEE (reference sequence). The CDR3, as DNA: TGTGCCAGCAGGGCTTTAACAGGTATGAACACTGAAGCTTTCTTT. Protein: CASRALTGMNTEAFF. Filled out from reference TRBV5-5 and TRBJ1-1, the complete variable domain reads DAGVTQSPTHLIKTRGQQVTLRCSPISGHKSVSWYQQVLGQGPQFIFQYYEKEERGRGNFPDRFSARQFPNYSSELNVNALLLGDSALYLCASRALTGMNTEAFFGQGTRLTVV.

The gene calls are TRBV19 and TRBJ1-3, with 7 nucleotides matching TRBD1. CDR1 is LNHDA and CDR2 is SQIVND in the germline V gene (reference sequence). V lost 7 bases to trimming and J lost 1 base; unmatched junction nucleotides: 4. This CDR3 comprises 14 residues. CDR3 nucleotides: TGTGCCAGTAATACGGGACAGTCTGGAAACACCATATATTTT. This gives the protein CASNTGQSGNTIYF.

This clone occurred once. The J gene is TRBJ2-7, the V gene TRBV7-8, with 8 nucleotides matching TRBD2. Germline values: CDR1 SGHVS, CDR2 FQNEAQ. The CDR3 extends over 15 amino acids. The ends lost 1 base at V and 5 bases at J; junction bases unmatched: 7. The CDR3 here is CASSLVGGAGNEQYF. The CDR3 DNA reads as TGTGCCAGCAGCTTAGTCGGGGGGGCTGGAAACGAGCAGTACTTC.

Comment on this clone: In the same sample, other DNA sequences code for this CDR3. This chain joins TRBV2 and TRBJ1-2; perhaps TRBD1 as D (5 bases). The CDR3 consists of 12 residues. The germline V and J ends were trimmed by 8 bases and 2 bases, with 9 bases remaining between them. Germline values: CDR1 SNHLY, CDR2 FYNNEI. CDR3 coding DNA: TGTGCCAGCTCCACAGGAAACTATGGCTACACCTTC. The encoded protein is CASSTGNYGYTF. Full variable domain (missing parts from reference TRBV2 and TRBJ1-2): EPEVTQTPSHQVTQMGQEVILRCVPISNHLYFYWYRQILGQKVEFLVSFYNNEISEKSEIFDDQFSVERPDGSNFTLKIRSTKLEDSAMYFCASSTGNYGYTFGSGTRLTVV.

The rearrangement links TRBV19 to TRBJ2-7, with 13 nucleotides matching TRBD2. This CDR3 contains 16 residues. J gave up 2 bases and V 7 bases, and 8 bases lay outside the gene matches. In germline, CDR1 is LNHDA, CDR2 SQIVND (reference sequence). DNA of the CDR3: TGTGCCAGTACCCCGACGGGACTAGCGGGGACCTACGAGCAGTACTTC. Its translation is CASTPTGLAGTYEQYF. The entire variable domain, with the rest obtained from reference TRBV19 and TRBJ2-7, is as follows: DGGITQSPKYLFRKEGQNVTLSCEQNLNHDAMYWYRQDPGQGLRLIYYSQIVNDFQKGDIAEGYSVSREKKESFPLTVTSAQKNPTAFYLCASTPTGLAGTYEQYFGPGTRLTVT.

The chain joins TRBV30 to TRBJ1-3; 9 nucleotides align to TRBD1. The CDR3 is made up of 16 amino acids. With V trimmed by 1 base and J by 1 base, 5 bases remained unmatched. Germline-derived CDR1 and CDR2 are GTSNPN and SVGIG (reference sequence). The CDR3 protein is CAWSGGQGLSGNTIYF. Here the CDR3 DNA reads TGTGCCTGGAGTGGGGGACAGGGTCTTTCTGGAAACACCATATATTTT.

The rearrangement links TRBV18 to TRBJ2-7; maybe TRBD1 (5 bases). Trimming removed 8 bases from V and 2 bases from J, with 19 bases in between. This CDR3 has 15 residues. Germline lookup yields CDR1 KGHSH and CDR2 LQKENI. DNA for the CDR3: TGTGCCAGCACTACCGGGCAGGGTAGGGCCTACGAGCAGTACTTC. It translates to CASTTGQGRAYEQYF. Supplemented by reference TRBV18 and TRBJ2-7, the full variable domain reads NAGVMQNPRHLVRRRGQEARLRCSPMKGHSHVYWYRQLPEEGLKFMVYLQKENIIDESGMPKERFSAEFPKEGPSILRIQQVVRGDSAAYFCASTTGQGRAYEQYFGPGTRLTVT.

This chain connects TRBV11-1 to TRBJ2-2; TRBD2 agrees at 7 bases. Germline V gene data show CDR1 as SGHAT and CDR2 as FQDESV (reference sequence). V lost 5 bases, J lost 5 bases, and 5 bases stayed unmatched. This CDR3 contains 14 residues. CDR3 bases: TGTGCCAGCAGCACTAGCGTGGTGACCGGGGAGCTGTTTTTT. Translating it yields CASSTSVVTGELFF.

The CDR3 DNA reads as TGTGCCAGCAGTTCTCCCGGGACAGGGGGCCTTCAGCCCCAGCATTTT. Its translation: CASSSPGTGGLQPQHF. V and J are TRBV6-2 or TRBV6-3 and TRBJ1-5; 12 nucleotides match TRBD1. V trimming: 4 bases; J trimming: 6 bases; junction bases outside the gene matches: 7. Germline V gives CDR1 MNHEY, CDR2 SVGEGT. This CDR3 has 16 amino acids.

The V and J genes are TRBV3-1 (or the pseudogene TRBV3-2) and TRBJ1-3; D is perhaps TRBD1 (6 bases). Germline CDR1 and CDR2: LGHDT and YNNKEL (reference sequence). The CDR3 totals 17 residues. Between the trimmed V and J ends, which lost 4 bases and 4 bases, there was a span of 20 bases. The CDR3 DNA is TGTGCCAGCAGCCCTCGGACCGACACAGGGCCCGGAAACACCATATATTTT. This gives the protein CASSPRTDTGPGNTIYF.

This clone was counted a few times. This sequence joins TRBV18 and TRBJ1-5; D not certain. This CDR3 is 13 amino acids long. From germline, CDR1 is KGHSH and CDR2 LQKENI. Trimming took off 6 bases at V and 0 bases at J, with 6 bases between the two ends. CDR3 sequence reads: CASSGDSNQPQHF. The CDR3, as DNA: TGTGCCAGCTCCGGAGATAGCAATCAGCCCCAGCATTTT.